This T cell receptor (beta chain) was retrieved from a study of OX40 agonist ivuxolimab in advanced cancers. Turning to the study itself: Ivuxolimab, an antibody that agonizes OX40 (CD134), was administered to the patients. One hepatocellular carcinoma and a couple of cutaneous melanoma patients partially responded. Study outcomes and limitations: Among some nonresponders, normalized T-cell clonal expansion was also low.

V was clipped by 4 bases and J by 2 bases; unmatched bases: 4. CDR3 length: 15 residues. The germline CDR1 and CDR2 sequences are SSHAT and FNYEAQ (reference sequence). Blood samples were obtained at baseline, cycle 4 day 1, and cycle 7 day 1. Here immunoSEQ multiplex PCR was the method, and the copy in TCRdb shows in-frame clones only, minus some. This table holds approximately 70,000 clones, approximately 78% found once. This clone was seen once. Its antigen remains unidentified. The clonotype comes from an adult with an advanced solid tumor such as melanoma, head and neck, liver or kidney cancer. V and J are TRBV7-7 and TRBJ2-2; TRBD1 agrees at 7 bases. The sequences come from CD4+ or CD8+ T cells sorted from blood, collected in a trial of the OX40 agonist ivuxolimab. CDR3 DNA: TGTGCCAGCAGCTCGACAGGGCACAACACCGGGGAGCTGTTTTTT. This translates into CASSSTGHNTGELFF.